The 19 T cell receptor beta chains below were found in one sample sequenced in a study of blood T cell repertoires in COVID-19. Clones were read by immunoSEQ multiplex PCR, and TCRdb kept only the in-frame ones, dropping some. The sample lists fewer than 250,000 clones, approximately 78% occurring once. Sequenced material: peripheral blood. The source of these receptors is a woman aged 35 to 49 with acute or convalescent COVID-19.

The chain has TRBV19 and TRBJ1-5, with 8 positions matching TRBD1. The germline gives CDR1 LNHDA, CDR2 SQIVND (reference sequence). V lost 4 bases, J lost 0 bases, and 8 bases stayed unmatched. The CDR3 contains 17 residues. The CDR3 sequence is CASSRDRPLGSNQPQHF. The CDR3 bases are TGTGCCAGTAGTAGGGACAGGCCCCTTGGTAGCAATCAGCCCCAGCATTTT. Together with reference TRBV19 and TRBJ1-5, the CDR3 gives the full variable domain: DGGITQSPKYLFRKEGQNVTLSCEQNLNHDAMYWYRQDPGQGLRLIYYSQIVNDFQKGDIAEGYSVSREKKESFPLTVTSAQKNPTAFYLCASSRDRPLGSNQPQHFGDGTRLSIL.

The chain uses TRBV30 and TRBJ1-2, with TRBD1 matching 11 bases. The V segment lost 1 base and the J segment 5 bases; nucleotides outside the gene matches: 6. Germline V gene data show CDR1 as GTSNPN and CDR2 as SVGIG (reference sequence). The CDR3 loop spans 15 amino acids. This CDR3 reads CAWSDGTGGRYGYTF. The DNA for the CDR3 is TGTGCCTGGAGTGACGGGACAGGGGGAAGGTATGGCTACACCTTC.

The chain carries TRBV19 and TRBJ2-6; D perhaps matches TRBD1 (6 bases). V gave up 5 bases and J gave up 4 bases, with 12 bases separating them. CDR3 size: 15 residues. Germline CDR1 reads LNHDA; CDR2 reads SQIVND (reference sequence). Here the CDR3 reads CASSRTGTGANVLTF. The CDR3, as DNA: TGTGCCAGTAGTCGCACAGGGACCGGGGCCAACGTCCTGACTTTC. The complete variable domain, with remaining parts taken from reference TRBV19 and TRBJ2-6, reads DGGITQSPKYLFRKEGQNVTLSCEQNLNHDAMYWYRQDPGQGLRLIYYSQIVNDFQKGDIAEGYSVSREKKESFPLTVTSAQKNPTAFYLCASSRTGTGANVLTFGAGSRLTVL.

The rearrangement links TRBV7-6 to TRBJ2-5, with 7 bases matching TRBD2. Germline lookup yields CDR1 SGHVS and CDR2 FNYEAQ. The V segment lost 5 bases and the J segment 4 bases; nucleotides outside the gene matches: 16. This CDR3 contains 17 residues. CDR3 coding DNA: TGTGCCAGCAGCCTATTGGGTCCAGCGGGAATCGGAGAGACCCAGTACTTC. Translating gives CASSLLGPAGIGETQYF.

This clone has only a few counts. V gene TRBV7-6 combines with J gene TRBJ2-1; perhaps TRBD2 as D (5 bases). CDR1 is SGHVS, CDR2 FNYEAQ, per germline. CDR3 size: 18 residues. Between the trimmed V and J ends, which lost 1 base and 0 bases, there was a span of 16 bases. DNA for the CDR3: TGTGCCAGCAGCTTAGGGTTGGGAAGCGGCCGCTCCTACAATGAGCAGTTCTTC. It yields the protein CASSLGLGSGRSYNEQFF.

The V gene is TRBV7-9, the J gene TRBJ2-5; no clear D. Germline V gives CDR1 SEHNR, CDR2 FQNEAQ (reference sequence). The CDR3 contains 13 residues. V was cut by 6 bases and J by 5 bases, with 13 bases left in between. The CDR3 coding sequence is TGTGCCAGCAGGGGCGTAGGTGGGGAGACCCAGTACTTC. Amino acids: CASRGVGGETQYF.

The chain links TRBV28 to TRBJ1-2; 7 bases agree with TRBD1. The CDR3 length is 12 residues. Germline CDR1 MDHEN, CDR2 SYDVKM. The junction had 6 bases not matched to a gene; V was cut back by 6 bases and J by 8 bases. CDR3 nucleotide sequence: TGTGCCAGCAGAAGAGACAGGGTGGGCTACACCTTC. Protein product: CASRRDRVGYTF.

The rearrangement joins TRBV7-9 to TRBJ2-3, with D perhaps matching TRBD2 (5 bases). Germline V gene data show CDR1 as SEHNR and CDR2 as FQNEAQ (reference sequence). There are 12 residues in the CDR3. Trimming removed 3 bases from V and 4 bases from J, with 5 bases in between. The CDR3 coding sequence is TGTGCCAGCAGCTTCGGGGCAGATACGCAGTATTTT. This codes for CASSFGADTQYF.

The chain employs TRBV18 and TRBJ2-7, with 7 bases identical to TRBD2. Germline CDR1 KGHSH, CDR2 LQKENI. The CDR3 totals 14 residues. Trimming cost V 5 bases and J 3 bases; bases outside gene matches: 7. CDR3 region: CASSDGGMGYEQYF. The CDR3 DNA is TGTGCCAGCTCAGACGGGGGGATGGGCTACGAGCAGTACTTC.

V is TRBV30 and J is TRBJ2-5; D unclear. Looked up from germline, CDR1 is GTSNPN and CDR2 is SVGIG (reference sequence). The CDR3 has 13 residues. Trimming shortened V by 3 bases and J by 5 bases, and 13 bases separated the two germline ends. The CDR3: CAWSASNTETQYF. The CDR3 nucleotides read TGTGCCTGGAGCGCTTCGAACACGGAGACCCAGTACTTC. The full variable domain, with the rest looked up from reference TRBV30 and TRBJ2-5, is SQTIHQWPATLVQPVGSPLSLECTVEGTSNPNLYWYRQAAGRGLQLLFYSVGIGQISSEVPQNLSASRPQDRQFILSSKKLLLSDSGFYLCAWSASNTETQYFGPGTRLLVL.

In this sample, this clone turned up once. The chain employs TRBV10-2 and TRBJ2-1; 11 nucleotides agree with TRBD2. The germline gives CDR1 WSHSY, CDR2 SAAADI. The CDR3 extends over 18 amino acids. The V and J ends lost 4 bases and 0 bases, in that order; junction bases with no gene match: 8. CDR3 sequence: CASSVTSGGFSSYNEQFF. CDR3 DNA: TGCGCCAGCAGTGTAACTAGCGGGGGATTTAGCTCCTACAATGAGCAGTTCTTC.

This clone was detected a few times. The chain is built from TRBV9 and TRBJ2-2; 7 bases line up with TRBD2. The germline V gene has CDR1 SGDLS and CDR2 YYNGEE. V trimming: 2 bases; J trimming: 4 bases; junction bases outside the gene matches: 8. CDR3 length: 16 residues. The CDR3 reads CASSVGLLRGTGELFF. CDR3 in DNA: TGTGCCAGCAGCGTGGGACTATTAAGGGGCACCGGGGAGCTGTTTTTT.

J is TRBJ1-1 and V is TRBV5-3, with D perhaps matching TRBD1 (5 bases). TRBV5-3 is an ORF, with its function uncertain. Trimming took off 5 bases at V and 4 bases at J, with 18 bases between the two ends. This CDR3 comprises 15 residues. CDR3 DNA: TGTGCCAGAAGACATATAACGGGGGGAAGCACTGAAGCTTTCTTT. Its protein product is CARRHITGGSTEAFF.

Only one count was recorded for this clone. The chain couples TRBV10-3 to TRBJ2-7; D is unclear. Trimming took 3 bases from V and 0 from J, leaving 3 bases between them. This CDR3 contains 12 residues. The V gene's germline CDR1 is ENHRY and CDR2 SYGVKD. The CDR3 DNA is TGTGCCATCAGTGACAGCTCCTACGAGCAGTACTTC. This gives the protein CAISDSSYEQYF.

The chain joins TRBV10-3 to TRBJ2-3; 10 nucleotides line up with TRBD1. The V segment lost 5 bases and the J segment 4 bases; nucleotides outside the gene matches: 12. From germline, CDR1 is ENHRY and CDR2 SYGVKD. The CDR3 has 17 amino acids. This chain's CDR3 is CAISPGQGFWLSDTQYF. In DNA form, the CDR3 reads TGTGCCATCAGTCCGGGACAGGGGTTTTGGTTGTCAGATACGCAGTATTTT.

The J gene is TRBJ2-3, the V gene TRBV7-9; 9 bases fit TRBD1. The V segment lost 5 bases and the J segment 6 bases; nucleotides outside the gene matches: 9. CDR3 length: 15 residues. Looked up from germline, CDR1 is SEHNR and CDR2 is FQNEAQ (reference sequence). In DNA form, the CDR3 reads TGTGCCAGCAGCCAAGGACAGGGGCTGAGGGATACGCAGTATTTT. Translating gives CASSQGQGLRDTQYF.

The chain joins TRBV14 to TRBJ2-7, with TRBD1 matching 8 bases. The CDR3 contains 17 residues. Germline lookup yields CDR1 SGHDN and CDR2 FVKESK. The trim removed 4 bases at V and 1 base at J, leaving 12 bases unmatched. The CDR3 nucleotides are TGTGCCAGCAGCCCCTCTGGACAGGGATTGTCTTCCTACGAGCAGTACTTC. It encodes CASSPSGQGLSSYEQYF.

The V call is TRBV7-8, the J call TRBJ2-4; 11 bases align to TRBD2. Trimming cost V 4 bases and J 7 bases; bases outside gene matches: 3. The CDR3 loop spans 14 amino acids. CDR1 is SGHVS, CDR2 FQNEAQ, per germline. Here the CDR3 reads CASSSGLAGNIQYF. CDR3 DNA sequence: TGTGCCAGCAGCTCAGGACTAGCGGGTAACATTCAGTACTTC.

The chain links TRBV19 to TRBJ1-4, with 10 bases aligning to TRBD1. Germline trimming cut 10 bases from V and 5 bases from J; bases unmatched to any gene: 4. The germline V gene has CDR1 LNHDA and CDR2 SQIVND (reference sequence). CDR3 length: 13 amino acids. The CDR3 here is CATTTGGNEKLFF. In DNA form, the CDR3 reads TGTGCCACTACGACAGGGGGCAATGAAAAACTGTTTTTT.